These 19 T cell receptor beta chains came from one sample sequenced in a study of T cell responses to AZD1222 COVID-19 vaccine. Sequencing was performed with immunoSEQ multiplex PCR; in TCRdb, only in-frame clones are kept and a portion is missing. Of some 140,000 clones detected, less than 90% appear once; the ten largest clones hold 3% to 3.5%. The sequenced sample was peripheral blood, obtained on day 0 of AZD1222 vaccination. The source is an adult in good health.

The chain employs TRBV6-2 or TRBV6-3 and TRBJ2-1; 7 bases fit TRBD1. The CDR3 consists of 13 residues. Germline CDR1 reads MNHEY; CDR2 reads SVGEGT. The J segment lost 15 bases and the V segment lost 5 bases, leaving 13 bases of the junction unmatched. DNA of the CDR3: TGTGCCAGCAGTCGCGGCACGACAGGGCCGGCGTTCTTC. Its protein is CASSRGTTGPAFF.

This clone was seen just once. The chain combines TRBV12-3 or TRBV12-4 with TRBJ1-1, with D unresolved. CDR3 length equals 12 residues. Trimming stripped 5 bases from V and 4 bases from J, with 8 bases between. In DNA, the CDR3 is TGTGCCAGCAGTCCCGGCACCACTGAAGCTTTCTTT. Its protein is CASSPGTTEAFF.

This rearrangement joins TRBV5-6 to TRBJ1-5; D unclear. The germline V and J ends were trimmed by 2 bases and 1 base, with 7 bases remaining between them. The CDR3 runs to 14 residues. Germline lookup yields CDR1 SGHDT and CDR2 YYEEEE. The CDR3: CASSLSGSNQPQHF. The DNA of the CDR3 is TGTGCCAGCAGCTTATCGGGGAGCAATCAGCCCCAGCATTTT.

This chain uses TRBV7-2 with TRBJ1-5; D might be TRBD1 (5 bases). V dropped 6 bases and J dropped 0 bases, with 12 bases sitting between them. The germline CDR1 and CDR2 sequences are SGHTA and FQGNSA. This CDR3 has 15 amino acids. The CDR3 region has the DNA TGTGCCAGCAGTCCCGGGACGGATAGCAATCAGCCCCAGCATTTT. Its protein product is CASSPGTDSNQPQHF.

This chain joins TRBV5-1 and TRBJ1-2, with TRBD1 matching 7 bases. The CDR3 totals 15 residues. The germline V gene has CDR1 SGHRS and CDR2 YFSETQ. J gave up 4 bases and V 2 bases, and 8 bases lay outside the gene matches. CDR3 DNA sequence: TGCGCCAGCAGCTTCCGGGGAGGGGGCGGCTATGGCTACACCTTC. This sequence encodes CASSFRGGGGYGYTF.

The chain links TRBV7-9 to TRBJ1-6; 9 positions match TRBD1. CDR3 size: 15 residues. Germline V CDR1 and CDR2: SEHNR, FQNEAQ (reference sequence). The V and J ends lost 5 bases and 9 bases, in that order; junction bases with no gene match: 8. The CDR3 sequence: CASSILRDRVSPLHF. The DNA of the CDR3 is TGTGCCAGCAGCATCCTACGGGACAGGGTTTCACCCCTCCACTTT. Drawing the rest from reference TRBV7-9 and TRBJ1-6, the complete variable domain is DTGVSQNPRHKITKRGQNVTFRCDPISEHNRLYWYRQTLGQGPEFLTYFQNEAQLEKSRLLSDRFSAERPKGSFSTLEIQRTEQGDSAMYLCASSILRDRVSPLHFGNGTRLTVT.

The J gene is TRBJ2-5, the V gene TRBV20-1; 10 bases align to TRBD2. The V and J ends lost 3 bases and 4 bases, in that order; junction bases with no gene match: 5. The CDR3 is made up of 14 amino acids. The germline V gene encodes CDR1 DFQATT and CDR2 SNEGSKA (reference sequence). DNA for the CDR3: TGCAGTGCTAGTCCAGCGGGGGGGACAGAGACCCAGTACTTC. Its translation: CSASPAGGTETQYF.

V usage is TRBV7-2 and J usage is TRBJ1-4; 7 bases fit TRBD1. CDR1 is SGHTA and CDR2 is FQGNSA in the germline V gene. V was clipped by 2 bases and J by 7 bases; unmatched bases: 10. The CDR3 loop spans 16 amino acids. The CDR3 loop reads CASSLFRTGRGEKLFF. The DNA for the CDR3 is TGTGCCAGCAGCTTATTTCGGACAGGACGGGGTGAAAAACTGTTTTTT.

The rearrangement joins TRBV28 to TRBJ2-7; D call uncertain. V was pared by 6 bases and J by 3 bases, with 9 bases between. The CDR3 runs to 12 residues. CDR1 MDHEN and CDR2 SYDVKM come from the germline V gene. CDR3 bases: TGTGCCAGCAGGGAATCAGGCTACGAGCAGTACTTC. Translated, it gives CASRESGYEQYF.

The gene calls are TRBV2 and TRBJ1-2, with D uncertain. CDR3 length equals 11 residues. Germline V CDR1 and CDR2: SNHLY, FYNNEI. Deletions cut 4 bases from V and 5 bases from J, with 5 bases between. The CDR3 loop reads CASSAGYGYTF. The CDR3 DNA is TGTGCCAGCAGTGCGGGATATGGCTACACCTTC.

This clone was counted only a few times. The rearrangement joins TRBV12-3 or TRBV12-4 to TRBJ2-7; possible D gene TRBD1, 5 bases. The V end was cut by 6 bases, the J end by 5 bases, with 11 bases between. The CDR3 spans 12 residues. CDR3 bases: TGTGCCAGCAGCGCAGGGTTCGACGAGCAGTACTTC. Its protein is CASSAGFDEQYF.

V and J are TRBV7-2 and TRBJ2-3; possibly TRBD2 for D (5 bases). The germline CDR1 and CDR2 sequences are SGHTA and FQGNSA. With 2 bases removed from V and 4 bases from J, the gap between germline ends came to 13 bases. The CDR3 totals 15 residues. The CDR3 spells CASSLSGIQADTQYF. As DNA, the CDR3 is TGTGCCAGCAGCTTATCGGGAATCCAGGCAGATACGCAGTATTTT.

The gene calls are TRBV25-1 and TRBJ1-2, with D uncertain. The ends were cut back, 3 bases at V and 5 bases at J, with 13 bases in the middle. The CDR3 contains 14 residues. Looked up from germline, CDR1 is MGHDK and CDR2 is SYGVNS. CDR3 nucleotides: TGTGCCAGCAGTGACTCCCCACGAGGGTATGGCTACACCTTC. It codes for CASSDSPRGYGYTF.

The V and J genes are TRBV5-1 and TRBJ1-6; D is uncertain. The germline gives CDR1 SGHRS, CDR2 YFSETQ. This CDR3 has 15 amino acids. Trimming cost V 0 bases and J 7 bases, with 11 bases left between them. CDR3 sequence reads: CASSLESGSNSPLHF. CDR3 DNA sequence: TGCGCCAGCAGCTTGGAATCGGGATCGAATTCACCCCTCCACTTT.

J is TRBJ1-5 and V is TRBV24-1; D gene uncertain. V lost 3 bases and J lost 3, with 8 bases in between. CDR3 length equals 14 residues. The germline V gene has CDR1 KGHDR and CDR2 SFDVKD. The CDR3 region is CATSDRLVNQPQHF. The CDR3 DNA sequence: TGTGCCACCAGTGATCGGCTGGTCAATCAGCCCCAGCATTTT.

This chain connects TRBV5-8 to TRBJ1-1; D remains unclear. Between the trimmed V and J ends, which lost 3 bases and 4 bases, there was a span of 16 bases. Germline CDR1 is SGHTS and CDR2 is YDEGEE. CDR3 length: 15 amino acids. CDR3 protein: CASSSRPGRRTEAFF. DNA of the CDR3: TGTGCCAGCAGCTCGAGGCCGGGGAGGCGCACTGAAGCTTTCTTT.

The gene calls are TRBV5-1 and TRBJ2-3, with D tentatively TRBD1 (5 bases). V lost 7 bases to trimming and J lost 4 bases, with 16 bases between them. The CDR3 runs 14 residues. Germline lookup yields CDR1 SGHRS and CDR2 YFSETQ. The CDR3 nucleotides read TGCGCCAGCGGGCAGGGCGTCGCTCCAGATACGCAGTATTTT. This encodes CASGQGVAPDTQYF.

The chain has TRBV19 and TRBJ2-7, with D perhaps matching TRBD2 (7 bases). The V gene's germline CDR1 is LNHDA and CDR2 SQIVND (reference sequence). This CDR3 region has 18 residues. The V and J ends lost 4 bases and 2 bases respectively, with 24 bases between them. The CDR3 protein is CASSTHGAGASLTYEQYF. CDR3 DNA: TGTGCCAGTAGTACCCACGGTGCGGGGGCTTCCCTAACCTACGAGCAGTACTTC.

The rearrangement uses TRBV4-2 and TRBJ2-6; the D gene is possibly TRBD2 (6 bases). Germline V CDR1 and CDR2: LGHNA, YNFKEQ. The CDR3 is 16 amino acids. V gave up 0 bases and J gave up 2 bases, with 8 bases separating them. The CDR3: CASSQDGGAGANVLTF. Written as DNA, the CDR3 is TGTGCCAGCAGCCAAGATGGAGGGGCTGGGGCCAACGTCCTGACTTTC.